Each of the 16 T cell receptor beta chains below was sequenced from the same sample in a study of blood T cells in healthy people across ages. Using a J-beta primer mix together with a sample-barcoded 5' primer, a second PCR was run for 7 to 11 cycles. TCRdb independently ran MiXCR on the 5' RACE reads; one entry per CDR3 protein. This repertoire shows some 1.5 million distinct CDR3 sequences, about 28% found once; its top ten account for approximately 7.7%. Input material: blood. These TCRs come from a woman in her 30s in good health.

This clonotype was recorded only once. CDR3 region: CSVYSHDRSINQPQHF. As DNA, the CDR3 is TGCAGTGTGTACTCACACGACAGGAGTATCAATCAGCCCCAGCATTTT. The chain combines TRBV20-1 with TRBJ1-5; D is possibly TRBD1 (6 bases). Germline CDR1 DFQATT, CDR2 SNEGSKA (reference sequence). The CDR3 runs 16 residues. V lost 7 bases and J 3 bases, leaving 22 bases between the germline ends.

V usage is TRBV27 and J usage is TRBJ2-1; TRBD2 agrees at 9 bases. The V gene end was trimmed by 8 bases and the J gene end by 0 bases; junction bases not matched to a gene: 5. The CDR3 length is 15 residues. CDR1 is MNHEY and CDR2 is SMNVEV in the germline V gene (reference sequence). CDR3 nucleotides: TGTGCCAGCGGACTAGCGCCGAGCTCCTACAATGAGCAGTTCTTC. This sequence encodes CASGLAPSSYNEQFF.

A note on this clonotype: A much larger clone lies a single base off, so this may be a read error. V and J are TRBV29-1 and TRBJ2-1, with TRBD1 identical over 8 bases. Germline CDR1 SQVTM, CDR2 ANQGSEA. Trimming removed 7 bases from V and 7 bases from J; junction bases left unmatched: 9. The CDR3 extends over 13 amino acids. The CDR3 sequence is CSAAGQASNEQFF. In nucleotides, the CDR3 is TGCAGCGCCGCGGGACAGGCGTCAAATGAGCAGTTCTTC.

The V gene is TRBV4-1, the J gene TRBJ1-1, with unresolved D. V lost 2 bases and J lost 4, with 11 bases in between. CDR1 is MGHRA and CDR2 is YSYEKL in the germline V gene. This CDR3 has 14 residues. The CDR3 here is CASSQRMGGTEAFF. CDR3 in DNA: TGCGCCAGCAGCCAACGAATGGGCGGCACTGAAGCTTTCTTT.

In this sample, this clonotype turned up a few times. V usage is TRBV6-1 and J usage is TRBJ2-3, with 8 bases identical to TRBD2. This CDR3 contains 13 residues. Germline V gene data show CDR1 as MNHNS and CDR2 as SASEGT. The V and J ends lost 8 bases and 3 bases, in that order; junction bases with no gene match: 4. CDR3 coding DNA: TGTGCCAGCTCGGGGGGGGAGACAGATACGCAGTATTTT. Its protein is CASSGGETDTQYF.

On this clonotype itself: A much larger clonotype is one base distant, so this may be a read error. V is TRBV29-1 and J is TRBJ2-1; no firm D call. Germline V CDR1 and CDR2: SQVTM, ANQGSEA. The CDR3 is made up of 8 amino acids. Here the CDR3 reads CNANEQFF. In nucleotides, the CDR3 is TGCAACGCCAATGAGCAGTTCTTC.

The chain uses TRBV20-1 and TRBJ2-5, with 7 bases that match TRBD1. CDR1 DFQATT and CDR2 SNEGSKA come from the germline V gene (reference sequence). The V gene end was trimmed by 7 bases and the J gene end by 1 base; junction bases not matched to a gene: 9. The CDR3 extends over 14 amino acids. Here the CDR3 DNA reads TGCAGTGTGACGCCGGACAGGTCCCAAGAGACCCAGTACTTC. Translation: CSVTPDRSQETQYF.

This clonotype was observed a handful of times. The V gene is TRBV20-1, the J gene TRBJ2-3; tentatively, D is TRBD2 (6 bases). CDR1 and CDR2 (germline): DFQATT, SNEGSKA (reference sequence). The V end lost 3 bases, the J end lost 3 bases, and 16 bases lay between the germline ends. The CDR3 consists of 15 residues. The CDR3 reads CSASQREIETDTQYF. The DNA for the CDR3 is TGCAGTGCTAGTCAACGGGAGATCGAGACAGATACGCAGTATTTT.

This clonotype was recorded a few times. V gene TRBV11-2 combines with J gene TRBJ2-1; TRBD1 agrees at 8 bases. Looked up from germline, CDR1 is SGHAT and CDR2 is FQNNGV. The CDR3 has 18 residues. V lost 0 bases, J lost 4 bases, and 11 bases stayed unmatched. CDR3 region: CASSLDRMRQGRYNEQFF. CDR3 coding DNA: TGTGCCAGCAGCTTAGATAGAATGAGACAGGGGAGGTACAATGAGCAGTTCTTC.

This clonotype was found many times. The gene calls are TRBV19 and TRBJ2-3; D is uncertain. Germline CDR1 LNHDA, CDR2 SQIVND (reference sequence). The CDR3 sequence is 11 residues long. V was cut by 9 bases and J by 6 bases, with 10 bases left in between. This chain's CDR3 is CASSMGDTQYF. CDR3 nucleotides: TGTGCCAGCAGCATGGGTGATACGCAGTATTTT.

This clonotype has just one count. This chain links TRBV7-9 with TRBJ1-5, with D maybe TRBD1 (5 bases). Germline-derived CDR1 and CDR2 are SEHNR and FQNEAQ (reference sequence). Trimming stripped 8 bases from V and 3 bases from J, with 20 bases between. There are 16 residues in the CDR3. The CDR3 DNA reads as TGTGCCAGCGGTCTGGGACGGCCCACGATCAATCAGCCCCAGCATTTT. Translating it yields CASGLGRPTINQPQHF.

This clonotype was counted a few times. This rearrangement joins TRBV29-1 to TRBJ2-5, with D perhaps matching TRBD1 or TRBD2 (5 bases each). V dropped 8 bases and J dropped 6 bases, with 13 bases sitting between them. The length of the CDR3 is 11 residues. Germline V CDR1 and CDR2: SQVTM, ANQGSEA. CDR3 sequence: CSNLWGKTQYF. CDR3 bases: TGCAGCAACCTCTGGGGGAAGACCCAGTACTTC.

This clonotype turned up a few times. The rearrangement joins TRBV20-1 to TRBJ2-1, with D possibly being TRBD1 (5 bases). Germline assignment: CDR1 DFQATT and CDR2 SNEGSKA (reference sequence). The CDR3 is 12 residues long. The V end lost 6 bases, the J end lost 5 bases, and 11 bases lay between the germline ends. The CDR3 is CSAPKGNNEQFF. As DNA, the CDR3 is TGCAGTGCCCCAAAGGGGAACAATGAGCAGTTCTTC.

There are many counts of this clonotype. The chain links TRBV28 to TRBJ2-7; tentatively, D is TRBD1 (5 bases). The CDR3 is made up of 14 amino acids. Trimming left V 6 bases short and J 2 bases short, with 14 bases between. Germline CDR1 reads MDHEN; CDR2 reads SYDVKM. The CDR3 spells CASSLIQVTYEQYF. CDR3 bases: TGTGCCAGCAGCTTAATACAGGTAACCTACGAGCAGTACTTC.

The table lists this clonotype with many counts. The CDR3 reads CASRKGGRYEQYF. Here the CDR3 DNA reads TGTGCCAGCAGGAAGGGGGGCCGCTACGAGCAGTACTTC. The chain couples TRBV12-3 or TRBV12-4 to TRBJ2-7; D possibly matches TRBD1 or TRBD2 (6 bases each). V gave up 6 bases and J gave up 3 bases, with 12 bases separating them. The CDR3 sequence is 13 residues long.

This clonotype was counted ten times or more. The V and J genes are TRBV7-2 and TRBJ2-5; 13 bases agree with TRBD2. V was clipped by 6 bases and J by 2 bases; unmatched bases: 6. This CDR3 comprises 16 residues. The V gene's germline CDR1 is SGHTA and CDR2 FQGNSA. CDR3 nucleotide sequence: TGTGCCAGCAGAGCGCCGGGACTAGCGGGACAAGAGACCCAGTACTTC. This codes for CASRAPGLAGQETQYF.